This T cell receptor beta chain was identified during a study of shared clonotypes between healthy human individuals. Points from the study as a whole: Specimens sampled were limited to blood, with tissue repertoires likely differing. Naive subsets generally exceeded memory subsets in estimated richness.

Trimming pared 6 bases from V and 5 bases from J, leaving 10 bases between. The CDR3 contains 12 residues. Per the germline V gene, CDR1 is MDHEN and CDR2 is SYDVKM. The table lists this clone with a count of one. What it recognizes is unknown. The protocol was immunoSEQ multiplex PCR, while the TCRdb copy is restricted to in-frame clones and leaves out a portion. Of 780,000 or so clones in the sample, approximately 77% were seen once. This clonotype was obtained from a young woman in good health. The sample consisted of memory CD4+ T cells sorted from blood. Regarding subset: CD45RA-negative fraction. The V and J genes are TRBV28 and TRBJ1-1; no clear D gene. CDR3 in DNA: TGTGCCAGCAGCCCGCCCCAAACTGAAGCTTTCTTT. It encodes CASSPPQTEAFF.